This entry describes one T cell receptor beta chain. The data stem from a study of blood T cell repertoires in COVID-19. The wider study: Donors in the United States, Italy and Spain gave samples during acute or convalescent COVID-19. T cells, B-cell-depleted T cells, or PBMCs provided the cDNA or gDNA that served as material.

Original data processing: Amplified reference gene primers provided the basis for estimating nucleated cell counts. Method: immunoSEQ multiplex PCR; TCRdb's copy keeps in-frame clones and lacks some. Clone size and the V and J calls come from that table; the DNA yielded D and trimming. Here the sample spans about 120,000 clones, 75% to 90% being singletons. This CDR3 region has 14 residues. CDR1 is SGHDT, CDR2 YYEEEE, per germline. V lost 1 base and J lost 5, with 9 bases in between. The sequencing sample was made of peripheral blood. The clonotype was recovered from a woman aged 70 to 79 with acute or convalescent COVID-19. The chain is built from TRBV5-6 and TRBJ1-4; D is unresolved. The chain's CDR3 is CASSLSLANEKLFF. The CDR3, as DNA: TGTGCCAGCAGCTTGAGTCTGGCCAATGAAAAACTGTTTTTT.